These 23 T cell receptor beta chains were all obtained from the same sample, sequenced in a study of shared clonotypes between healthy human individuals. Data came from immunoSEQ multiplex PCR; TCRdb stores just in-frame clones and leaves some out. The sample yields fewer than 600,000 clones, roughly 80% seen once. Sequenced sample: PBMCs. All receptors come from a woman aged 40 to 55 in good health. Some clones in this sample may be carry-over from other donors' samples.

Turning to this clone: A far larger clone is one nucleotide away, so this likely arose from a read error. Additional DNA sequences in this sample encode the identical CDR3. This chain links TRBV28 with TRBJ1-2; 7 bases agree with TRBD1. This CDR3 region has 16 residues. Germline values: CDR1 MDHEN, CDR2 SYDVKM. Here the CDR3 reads CASRPTGEATNYGYTF. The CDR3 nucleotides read TGTGCCAGCAGACCCACAGGGGAAGCGACTAACTATGGCTACACTTTC.

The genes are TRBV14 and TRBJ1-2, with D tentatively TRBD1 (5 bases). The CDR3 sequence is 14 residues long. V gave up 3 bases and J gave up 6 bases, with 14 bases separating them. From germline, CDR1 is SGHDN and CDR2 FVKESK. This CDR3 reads CASSHTVGVHGYTF. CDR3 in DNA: TGTGCCAGCAGCCATACAGTGGGGGTTCATGGCTACACCTTC.

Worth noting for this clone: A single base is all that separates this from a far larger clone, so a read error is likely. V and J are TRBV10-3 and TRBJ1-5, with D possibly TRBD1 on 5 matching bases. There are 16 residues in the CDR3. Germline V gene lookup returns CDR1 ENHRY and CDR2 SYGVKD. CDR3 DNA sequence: TGTGCCGTCAGTGAGTCAGGGCACCAGGGTGACGGTCCCCAGCATTTT. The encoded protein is CAVSESGHQGDGPQHF.

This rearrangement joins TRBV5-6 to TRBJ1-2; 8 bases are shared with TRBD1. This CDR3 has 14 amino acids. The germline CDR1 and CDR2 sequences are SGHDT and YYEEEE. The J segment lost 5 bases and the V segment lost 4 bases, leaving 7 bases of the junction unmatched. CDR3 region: CASSVGQALYGYTF. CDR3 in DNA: TGTGCCAGCAGCGTGGGACAGGCTCTTTATGGCTACACCTTC.

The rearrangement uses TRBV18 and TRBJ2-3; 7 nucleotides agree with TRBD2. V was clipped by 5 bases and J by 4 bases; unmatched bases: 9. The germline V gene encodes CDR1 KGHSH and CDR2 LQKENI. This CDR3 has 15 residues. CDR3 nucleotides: TGTGCCAGCTCAATATCGGGGGGAATGGCAGATACGCAGTATTTT. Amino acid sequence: CASSISGGMADTQYF. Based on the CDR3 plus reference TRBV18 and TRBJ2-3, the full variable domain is NAGVMQNPRHLVRRRGQEARLRCSPMKGHSHVYWYRQLPEEGLKFMVYLQKENIIDESGMPKERFSAEFPKEGPSILRIQQVVRGDSAAYFCASSISGGMADTQYFGPGTRLTVL.

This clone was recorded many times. The CDR3 DNA reads TGTGCCAGCAGCGAGGGTGGGGACACTGAAGCTTTCTTT. The encoded protein is CASSEGGDTEAFF. The V gene is TRBV9, the J gene TRBJ1-1; unclear D gene. The CDR3 extends over 13 amino acids. The germline gives CDR1 SGDLS, CDR2 YYNGEE. The V gene lost 3 bases and the J gene lost 3 bases, with 9 bases spanning the gap.

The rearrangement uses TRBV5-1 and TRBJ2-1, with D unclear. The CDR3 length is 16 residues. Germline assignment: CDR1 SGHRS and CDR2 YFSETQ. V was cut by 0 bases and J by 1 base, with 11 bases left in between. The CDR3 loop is CASSLEGKGSYNEQFF. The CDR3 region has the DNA TGCGCCAGCAGCTTGGAAGGGAAAGGATCCTACAATGAGCAGTTCTTC.

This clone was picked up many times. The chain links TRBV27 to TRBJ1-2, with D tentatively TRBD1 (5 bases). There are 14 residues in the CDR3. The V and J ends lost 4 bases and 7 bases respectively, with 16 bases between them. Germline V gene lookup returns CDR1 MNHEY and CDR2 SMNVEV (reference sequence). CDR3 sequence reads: CASSYKPGAGGYTF. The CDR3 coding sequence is TGTGCCAGCAGTTACAAGCCCGGGGCGGGTGGCTACACCTTC.

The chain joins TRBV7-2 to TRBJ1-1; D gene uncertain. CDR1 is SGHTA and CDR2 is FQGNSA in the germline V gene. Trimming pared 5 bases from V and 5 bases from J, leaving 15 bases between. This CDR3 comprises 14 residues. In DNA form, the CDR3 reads TGTGCCAGCAGCCCTCAAGGGAGGAGGACTGAAGCTTTCTTT. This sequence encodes CASSPQGRRTEAFF.

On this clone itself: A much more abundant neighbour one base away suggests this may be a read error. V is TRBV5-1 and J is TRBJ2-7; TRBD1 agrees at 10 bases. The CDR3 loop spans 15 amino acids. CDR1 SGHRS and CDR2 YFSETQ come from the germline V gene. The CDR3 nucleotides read TGCGCCAGCAGCCTAACCGGGACAGGGGTCTCCGAGCGGTACTTC. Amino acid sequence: CASSLTGTGVSERYF.

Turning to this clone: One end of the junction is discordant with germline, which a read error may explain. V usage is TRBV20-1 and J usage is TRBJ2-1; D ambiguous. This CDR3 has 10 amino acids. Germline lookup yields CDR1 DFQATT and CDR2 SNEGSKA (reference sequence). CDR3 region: CSARDLDILF. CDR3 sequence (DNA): TGCAGTGCTAGAGATTTGGATATTCTCTTC.

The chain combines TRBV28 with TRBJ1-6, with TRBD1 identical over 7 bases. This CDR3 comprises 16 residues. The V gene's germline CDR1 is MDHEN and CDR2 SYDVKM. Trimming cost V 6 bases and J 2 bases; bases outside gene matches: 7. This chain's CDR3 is CASSLYRGAYNSPLHF. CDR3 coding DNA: TGTGCCAGCAGCCTCTACAGGGGCGCCTATAATTCACCCCTCCACTTT.

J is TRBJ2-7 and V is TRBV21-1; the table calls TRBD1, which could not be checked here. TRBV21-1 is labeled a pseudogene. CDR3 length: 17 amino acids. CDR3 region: CASSKGTDNYRAYEQYF. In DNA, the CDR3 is TGTGCCAGCAGCAAGGGGACAGACAATTATCGAGCCTACGAGCAGTACTTC.

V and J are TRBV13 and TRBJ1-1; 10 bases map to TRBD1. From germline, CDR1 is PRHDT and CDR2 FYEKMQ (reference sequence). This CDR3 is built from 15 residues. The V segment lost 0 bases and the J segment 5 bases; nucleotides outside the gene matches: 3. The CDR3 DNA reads TGTGCCAGCAGCTTAGGTGGACAGGGGGTTACTGAAGCTTTCTTT. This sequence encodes CASSLGGQGVTEAFF.

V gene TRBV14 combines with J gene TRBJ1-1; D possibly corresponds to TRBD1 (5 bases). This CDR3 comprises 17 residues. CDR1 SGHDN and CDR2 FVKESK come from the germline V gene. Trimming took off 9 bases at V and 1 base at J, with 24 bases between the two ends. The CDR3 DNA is TGTGCCAGTCGGGGGAGCCCCCGGGGAGCATCGAACACTGAAGCTTTCTTT. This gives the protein CASRGSPRGASNTEAFF.

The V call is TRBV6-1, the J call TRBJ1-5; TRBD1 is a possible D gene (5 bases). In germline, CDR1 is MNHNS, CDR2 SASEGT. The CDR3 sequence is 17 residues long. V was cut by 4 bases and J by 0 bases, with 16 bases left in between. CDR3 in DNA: TGTGCCAGCAGTGGGGCCCCCGGGGGTTCTAGCAATCAGCCCCAGCATTTT. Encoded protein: CASSGAPGGSSNQPQHF.

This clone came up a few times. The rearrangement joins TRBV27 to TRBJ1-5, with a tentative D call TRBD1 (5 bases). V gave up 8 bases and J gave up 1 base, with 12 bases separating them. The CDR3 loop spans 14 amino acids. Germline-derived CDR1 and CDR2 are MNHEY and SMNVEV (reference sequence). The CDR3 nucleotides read TGTGCCAGCGGTCGCAGGGAAAGCAATCAGCCCCAGCATTTT. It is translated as CASGRRESNQPQHF.

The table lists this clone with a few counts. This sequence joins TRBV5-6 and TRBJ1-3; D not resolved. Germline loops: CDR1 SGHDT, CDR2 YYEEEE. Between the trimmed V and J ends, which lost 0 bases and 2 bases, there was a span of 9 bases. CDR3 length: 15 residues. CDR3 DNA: TGTGCCAGCAGCTTGGAAGAGAGACCTGGAAACACCATATATTTT. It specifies CASSLEERPGNTIYF.

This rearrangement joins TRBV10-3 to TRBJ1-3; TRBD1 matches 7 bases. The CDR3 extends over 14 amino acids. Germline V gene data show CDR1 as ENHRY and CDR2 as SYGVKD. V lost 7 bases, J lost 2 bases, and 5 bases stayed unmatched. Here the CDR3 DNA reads TGTGCCATCACCCAGGGGGGTGCTGGAAACACCATATATTTT. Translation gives CAITQGGAGNTIYF.

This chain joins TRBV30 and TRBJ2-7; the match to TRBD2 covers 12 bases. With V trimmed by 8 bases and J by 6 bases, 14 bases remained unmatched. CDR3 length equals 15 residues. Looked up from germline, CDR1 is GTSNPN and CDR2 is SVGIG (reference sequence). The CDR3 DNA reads TGTGCCAGCAGCCCACAACTAGCGGGAGGAGGCGAGCAGTACTTC. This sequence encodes CASSPQLAGGGEQYF.

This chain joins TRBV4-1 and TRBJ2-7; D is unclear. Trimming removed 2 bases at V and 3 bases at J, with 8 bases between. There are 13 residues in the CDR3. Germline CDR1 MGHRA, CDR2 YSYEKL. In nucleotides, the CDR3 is TGCGCCAGCAGCCAATTGCTGGACTACGAGCAGTACTTC. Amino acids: CASSQLLDYEQYF.

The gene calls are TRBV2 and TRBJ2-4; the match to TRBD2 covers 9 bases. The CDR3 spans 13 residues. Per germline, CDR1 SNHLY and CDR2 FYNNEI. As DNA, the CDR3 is TGTGGTAGCGGGAGAGATACCAAAAACATTCAGTACTTC. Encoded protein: CGSGRDTKNIQYF. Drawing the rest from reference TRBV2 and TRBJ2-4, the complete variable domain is EPEVTQTPSHQVTQMGQEVILRCVPISNHLYFYWYRQILGQKVEFLVSFYNNEISEKSEIFDDQFSVERPDGSNFTLKIRSTKLEDSAMYFCGSGRDTKNIQYFGAGTRLSVL.

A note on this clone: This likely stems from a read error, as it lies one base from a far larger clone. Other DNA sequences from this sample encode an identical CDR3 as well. The CDR3 bases are TGCGCCTGGAGCAGACAGGGTGCCTACGAGCAGTACTTC. Translating gives CAWSRQGAYEQYF. The chain recombines TRBV30 with TRBJ2-5; TRBD1 matches 7 bases. The assigned J gene may be wrong: the sequence end matches TRBJ2-7 better. CDR3 length: 13 amino acids. Germline assignment: CDR1 GTSNPN and CDR2 SVGIG (reference sequence).